What follows describes a single T cell receptor (beta chain). Germline V CDR1 and CDR2: SEHNR, FQNEAQ (reference sequence). CDR3 length: 14 amino acids. The J segment lost 1 base and the V segment lost 5 bases, leaving 4 bases of the junction unmatched. This sample stems from a study of Graves' ophthalmopathy and Graves' hyperthyroidism. The study amplified TCR beta CDR3 regions using RNA transcripts. The first-round RT-PCR employed HTBI primers together with the Qiagen OneStep RT-PCR kit. A multiplex PCR was then performed as the second round. Each CDR3 protein gets one entry after TCRdb re-called the multiplex PCR reads with MiXCR. This sample has around 1.1 million distinct CDR3 sequences, with approximately 35% found just once.

The sample taken for sequencing was peripheral blood or thyroid tissue (not recorded which). The V and J genes are TRBV7-9 and TRBJ2-5, with 7 bases that match TRBD2. This sequence was found in an adult man with Graves' hyperthyroidism. CDR3 amino acids: CASSAPGGQETQYF. Here the CDR3 DNA reads TGTGCCAGCAGCGCTCCGGGAGGCCAAGAGACCCAGTACTTC.